This T cell receptor beta chain emerged from a study of cytomegalovirus exposure and HLA in healthy donors. Vbeta (60) and Jbeta (13) primers were used in the PCR. The data were produced by immunoSEQ multiplex PCR, yet TCRdb's version contains in-frame clones alone and is incomplete. The table shows around 140,000 clones, with 76% occurring only once. The CDR3 extends over 14 amino acids. The sample holds a few counts of this clone. V and J are TRBV21-1 and TRBJ2-1; the table's D call, TRBD2, was not checked against the DNA. TRBV21-1 is marked as a pseudogene. This TCR came from a female donor in good health and CMV-seropositive. Source material: PBMCs. The chain's CDR3 is CASLAESSYNEQFF. CDR3 nucleotides: TGTGCCAGCCTAGCGGAGAGCTCCTACAATGAGCAGTTCTTC.